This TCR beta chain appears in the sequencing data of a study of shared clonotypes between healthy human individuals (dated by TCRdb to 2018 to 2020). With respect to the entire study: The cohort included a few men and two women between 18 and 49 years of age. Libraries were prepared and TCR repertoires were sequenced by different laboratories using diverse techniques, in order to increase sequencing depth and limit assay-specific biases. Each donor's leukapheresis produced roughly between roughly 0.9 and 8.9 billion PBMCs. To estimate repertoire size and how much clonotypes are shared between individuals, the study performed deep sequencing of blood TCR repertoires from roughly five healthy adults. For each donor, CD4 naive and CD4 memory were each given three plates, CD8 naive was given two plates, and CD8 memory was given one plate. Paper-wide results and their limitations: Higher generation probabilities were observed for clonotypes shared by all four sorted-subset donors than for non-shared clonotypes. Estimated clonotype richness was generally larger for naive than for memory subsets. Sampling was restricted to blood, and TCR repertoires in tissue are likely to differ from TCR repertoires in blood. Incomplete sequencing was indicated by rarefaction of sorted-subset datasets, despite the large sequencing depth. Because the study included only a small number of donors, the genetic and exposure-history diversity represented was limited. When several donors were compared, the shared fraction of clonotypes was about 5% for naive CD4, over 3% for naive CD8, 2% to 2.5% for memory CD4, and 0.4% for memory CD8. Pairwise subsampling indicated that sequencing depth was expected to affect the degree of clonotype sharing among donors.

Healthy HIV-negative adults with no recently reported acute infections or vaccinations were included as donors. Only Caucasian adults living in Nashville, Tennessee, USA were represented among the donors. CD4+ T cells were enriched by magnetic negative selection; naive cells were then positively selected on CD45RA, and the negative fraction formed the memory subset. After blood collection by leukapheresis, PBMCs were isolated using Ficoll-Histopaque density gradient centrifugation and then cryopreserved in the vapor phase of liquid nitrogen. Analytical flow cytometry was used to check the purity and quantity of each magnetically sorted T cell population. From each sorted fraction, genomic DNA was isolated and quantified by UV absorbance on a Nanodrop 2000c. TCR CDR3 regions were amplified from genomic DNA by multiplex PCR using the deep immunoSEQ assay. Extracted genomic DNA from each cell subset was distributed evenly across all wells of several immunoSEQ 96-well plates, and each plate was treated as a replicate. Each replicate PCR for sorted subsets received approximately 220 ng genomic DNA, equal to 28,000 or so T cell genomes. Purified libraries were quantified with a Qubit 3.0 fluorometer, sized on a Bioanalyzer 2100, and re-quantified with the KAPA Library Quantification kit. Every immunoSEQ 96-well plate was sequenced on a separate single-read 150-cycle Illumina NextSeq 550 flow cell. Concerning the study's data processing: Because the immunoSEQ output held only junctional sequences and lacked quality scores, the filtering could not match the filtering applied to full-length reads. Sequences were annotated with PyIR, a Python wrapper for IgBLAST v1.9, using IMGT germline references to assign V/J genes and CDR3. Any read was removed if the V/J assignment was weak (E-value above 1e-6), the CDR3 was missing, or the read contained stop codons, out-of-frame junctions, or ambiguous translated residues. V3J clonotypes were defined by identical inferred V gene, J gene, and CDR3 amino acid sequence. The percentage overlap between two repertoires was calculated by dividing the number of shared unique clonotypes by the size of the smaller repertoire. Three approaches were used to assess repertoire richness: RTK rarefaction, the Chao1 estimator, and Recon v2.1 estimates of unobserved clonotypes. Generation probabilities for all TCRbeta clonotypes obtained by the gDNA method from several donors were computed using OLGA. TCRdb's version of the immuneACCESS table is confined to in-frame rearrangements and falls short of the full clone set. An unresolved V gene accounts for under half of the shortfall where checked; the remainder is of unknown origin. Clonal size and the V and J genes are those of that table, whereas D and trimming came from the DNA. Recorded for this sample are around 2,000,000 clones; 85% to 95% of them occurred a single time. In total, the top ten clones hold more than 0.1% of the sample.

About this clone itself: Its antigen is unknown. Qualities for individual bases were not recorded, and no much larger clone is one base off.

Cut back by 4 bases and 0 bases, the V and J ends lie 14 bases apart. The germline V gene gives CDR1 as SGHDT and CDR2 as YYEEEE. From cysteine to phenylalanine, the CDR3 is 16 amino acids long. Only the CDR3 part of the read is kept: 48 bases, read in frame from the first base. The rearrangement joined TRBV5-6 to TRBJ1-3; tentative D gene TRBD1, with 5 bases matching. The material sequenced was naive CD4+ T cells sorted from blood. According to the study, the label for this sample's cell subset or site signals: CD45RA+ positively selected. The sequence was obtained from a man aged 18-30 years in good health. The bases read TGTGCCAGCAGCGTTGTAGGGGAGTTCTCTGGAAACACCATATATTTT. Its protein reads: CASSVVGEFSGNTIYF.